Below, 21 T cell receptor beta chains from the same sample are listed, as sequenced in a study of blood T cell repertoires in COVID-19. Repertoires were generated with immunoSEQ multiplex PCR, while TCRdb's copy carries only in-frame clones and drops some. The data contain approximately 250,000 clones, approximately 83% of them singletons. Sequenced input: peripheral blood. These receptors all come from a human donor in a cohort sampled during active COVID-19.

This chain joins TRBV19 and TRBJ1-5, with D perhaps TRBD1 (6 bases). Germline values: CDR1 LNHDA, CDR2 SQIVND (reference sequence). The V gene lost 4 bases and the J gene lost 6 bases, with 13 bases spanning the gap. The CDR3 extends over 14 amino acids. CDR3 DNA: TGTGCCAGTAGTAGTTACAAAGGGGGTCAGCCCCAGCATTTT. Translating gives CASSSYKGGQPQHF.

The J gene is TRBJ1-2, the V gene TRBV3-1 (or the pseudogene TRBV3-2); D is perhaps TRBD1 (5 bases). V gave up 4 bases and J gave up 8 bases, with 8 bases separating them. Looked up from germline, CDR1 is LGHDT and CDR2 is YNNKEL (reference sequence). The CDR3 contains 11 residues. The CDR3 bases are TGTGCCAGCAGCCGCTCAGGGGGCTACACCTTC. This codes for CASSRSGGYTF.

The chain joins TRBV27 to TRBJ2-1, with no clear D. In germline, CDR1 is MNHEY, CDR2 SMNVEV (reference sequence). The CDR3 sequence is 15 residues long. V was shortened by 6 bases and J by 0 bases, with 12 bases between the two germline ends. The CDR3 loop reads CASSFGVSSYNEQFF. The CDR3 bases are TGTGCCAGCAGCTTCGGAGTTAGCTCCTACAATGAGCAGTTCTTC.

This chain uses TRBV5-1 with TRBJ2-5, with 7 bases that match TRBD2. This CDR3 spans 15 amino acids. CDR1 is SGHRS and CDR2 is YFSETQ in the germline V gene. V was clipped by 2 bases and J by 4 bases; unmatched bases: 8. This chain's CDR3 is CASSFGRADTETQYF. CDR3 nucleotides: TGCGCCAGCAGCTTTGGGAGGGCCGATACAGAGACCCAGTACTTC.

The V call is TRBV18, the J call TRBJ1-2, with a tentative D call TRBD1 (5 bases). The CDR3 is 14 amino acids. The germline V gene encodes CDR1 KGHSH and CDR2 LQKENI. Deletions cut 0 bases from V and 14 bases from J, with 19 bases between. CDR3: CASSPPSGGFGSTF. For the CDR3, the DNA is TGTGCCAGCTCACCACCGTCGGGGGGGTTTGGGAGTACCTTC.

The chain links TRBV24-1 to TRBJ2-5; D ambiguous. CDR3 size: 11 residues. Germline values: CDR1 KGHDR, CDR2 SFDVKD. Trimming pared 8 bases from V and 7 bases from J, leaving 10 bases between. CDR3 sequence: CATTYSGTQYF. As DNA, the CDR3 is TGTGCCACCACCTACTCGGGGACCCAGTACTTC.

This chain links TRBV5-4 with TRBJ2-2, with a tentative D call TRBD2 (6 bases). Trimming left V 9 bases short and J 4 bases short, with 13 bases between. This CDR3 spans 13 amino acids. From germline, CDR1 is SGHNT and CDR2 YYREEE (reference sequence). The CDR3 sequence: CAISRGLTGELFF. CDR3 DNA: TGTGCCATCTCGAGGGGACTCACCGGGGAGCTGTTTTTT.

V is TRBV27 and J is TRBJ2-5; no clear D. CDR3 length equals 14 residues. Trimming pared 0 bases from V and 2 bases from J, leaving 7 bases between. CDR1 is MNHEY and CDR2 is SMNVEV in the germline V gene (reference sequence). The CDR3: CASSLSRNQETQYF. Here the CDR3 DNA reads TGTGCCAGCAGTTTATCGCGGAATCAAGAGACCCAGTACTTC.

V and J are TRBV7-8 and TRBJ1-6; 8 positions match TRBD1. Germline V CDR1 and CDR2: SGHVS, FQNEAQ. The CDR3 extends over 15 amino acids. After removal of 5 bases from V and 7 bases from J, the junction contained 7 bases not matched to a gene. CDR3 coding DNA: TGTGCCAGCAGCCAAGACAGGGGTGGGAATTCACCCCTCCACTTT. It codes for CASSQDRGGNSPLHF.

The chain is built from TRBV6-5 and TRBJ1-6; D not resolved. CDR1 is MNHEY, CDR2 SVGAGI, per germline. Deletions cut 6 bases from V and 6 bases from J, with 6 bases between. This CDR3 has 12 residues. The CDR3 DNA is TGTGCCAGCAGGGCGGGTAATTCACCCCTCCACTTT. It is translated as CASRAGNSPLHF.

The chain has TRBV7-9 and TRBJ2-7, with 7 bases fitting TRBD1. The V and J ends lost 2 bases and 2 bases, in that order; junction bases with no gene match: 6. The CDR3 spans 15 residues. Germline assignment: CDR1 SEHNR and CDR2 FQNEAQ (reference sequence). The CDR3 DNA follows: TGTGCCAGCAGCTTAATCACAGGGGCAGCCTACGAGCAGTACTTC. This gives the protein CASSLITGAAYEQYF.

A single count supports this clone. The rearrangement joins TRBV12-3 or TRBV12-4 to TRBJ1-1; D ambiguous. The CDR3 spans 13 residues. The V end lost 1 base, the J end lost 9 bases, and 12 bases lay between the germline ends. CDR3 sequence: CASSLESTKKAFF. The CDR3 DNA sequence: TGTGCCAGCAGTTTAGAGAGCACTAAGAAAGCTTTCTTT.

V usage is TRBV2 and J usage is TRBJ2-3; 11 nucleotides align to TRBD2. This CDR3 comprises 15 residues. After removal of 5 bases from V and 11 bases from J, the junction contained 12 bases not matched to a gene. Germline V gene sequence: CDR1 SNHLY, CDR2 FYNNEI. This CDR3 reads CASSTLAGGPRGQYF. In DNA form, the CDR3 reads TGTGCCAGCAGTACCCTAGCGGGGGGCCCCCGAGGGCAGTATTTT.

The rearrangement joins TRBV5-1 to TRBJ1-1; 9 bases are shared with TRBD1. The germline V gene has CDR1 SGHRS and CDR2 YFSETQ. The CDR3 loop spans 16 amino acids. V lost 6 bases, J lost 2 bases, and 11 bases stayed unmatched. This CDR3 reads CASISGGTGINTEAFF. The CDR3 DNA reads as TGCGCCAGCATCTCAGGGGGGACAGGGATTAACACTGAAGCTTTCTTT.

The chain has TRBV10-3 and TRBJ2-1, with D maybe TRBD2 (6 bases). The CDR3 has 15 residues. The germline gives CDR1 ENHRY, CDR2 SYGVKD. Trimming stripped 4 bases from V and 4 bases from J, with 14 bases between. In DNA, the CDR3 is TGTGCCATCAGTGGTGGGACTGAAACATACAATGAGCAGTTCTTC. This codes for CAISGGTETYNEQFF.

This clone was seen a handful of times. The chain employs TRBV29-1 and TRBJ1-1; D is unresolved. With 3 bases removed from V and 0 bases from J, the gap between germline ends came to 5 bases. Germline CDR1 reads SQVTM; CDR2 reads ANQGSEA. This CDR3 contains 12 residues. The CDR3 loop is CSVEDLNTEAFF. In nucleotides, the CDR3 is TGCAGCGTTGAGGACTTGAACACTGAAGCTTTCTTT.

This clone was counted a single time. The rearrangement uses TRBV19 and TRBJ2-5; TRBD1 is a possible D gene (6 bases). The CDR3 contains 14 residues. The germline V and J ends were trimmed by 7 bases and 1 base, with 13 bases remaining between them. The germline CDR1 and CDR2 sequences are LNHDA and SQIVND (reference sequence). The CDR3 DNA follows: TGTGCCAGTAAAGCCGGGACACGCCAAGAGACCCAGTACTTC. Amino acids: CASKAGTRQETQYF.

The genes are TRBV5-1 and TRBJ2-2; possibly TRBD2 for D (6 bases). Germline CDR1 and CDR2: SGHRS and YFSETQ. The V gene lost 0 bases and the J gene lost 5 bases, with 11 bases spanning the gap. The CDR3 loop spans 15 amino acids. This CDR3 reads CASSLEEGSTGELFF. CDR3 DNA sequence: TGCGCCAGCAGCTTGGAGGAGGGTTCGACCGGGGAGCTGTTTTTT.

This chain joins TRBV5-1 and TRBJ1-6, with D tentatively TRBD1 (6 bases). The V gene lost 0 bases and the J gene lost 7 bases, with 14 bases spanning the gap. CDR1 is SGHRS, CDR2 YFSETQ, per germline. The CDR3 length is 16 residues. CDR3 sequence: CASSLGAGERNSPLHF. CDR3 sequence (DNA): TGCGCCAGCAGCTTGGGCGCAGGGGAGAGGAATTCACCCCTCCACTTT.

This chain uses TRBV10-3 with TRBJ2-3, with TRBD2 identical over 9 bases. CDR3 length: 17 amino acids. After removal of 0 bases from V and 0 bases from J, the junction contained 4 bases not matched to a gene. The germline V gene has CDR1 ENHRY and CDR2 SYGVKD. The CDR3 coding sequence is TGTGCCATCAGTGAGTCAGAGCGGGGGGCAAGCACAGATACGCAGTATTTT. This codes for CAISESERGASTDTQYF.

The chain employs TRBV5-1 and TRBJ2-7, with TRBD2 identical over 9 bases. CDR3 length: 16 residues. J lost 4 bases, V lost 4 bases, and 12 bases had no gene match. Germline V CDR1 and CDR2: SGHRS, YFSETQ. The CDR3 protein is CASSPWGGTSWYEQYF. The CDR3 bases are TGCGCCAGCAGCCCTTGGGGAGGGACTAGCTGGTACGAGCAGTACTTC.